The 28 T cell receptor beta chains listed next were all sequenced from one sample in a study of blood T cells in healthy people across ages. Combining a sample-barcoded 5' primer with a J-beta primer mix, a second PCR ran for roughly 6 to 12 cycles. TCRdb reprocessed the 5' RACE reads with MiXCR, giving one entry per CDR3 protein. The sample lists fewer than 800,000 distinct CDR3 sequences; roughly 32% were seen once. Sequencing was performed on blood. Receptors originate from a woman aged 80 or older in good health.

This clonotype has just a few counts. CDR3 sequence: CASSNDRTNTGELFF. In DNA form, the CDR3 reads TGTGCCAGCAGCAACGACAGGACGAACACCGGGGAGCTGTTTTTT. The chain carries TRBV7-8 and TRBJ2-2; D may be TRBD1 (6 bases). Trimming left V 5 bases short and J 0 bases short, with 10 bases between. The CDR3 length is 15 residues. CDR1 and CDR2 from the germline V gene are SGHVS and FQNEAQ.

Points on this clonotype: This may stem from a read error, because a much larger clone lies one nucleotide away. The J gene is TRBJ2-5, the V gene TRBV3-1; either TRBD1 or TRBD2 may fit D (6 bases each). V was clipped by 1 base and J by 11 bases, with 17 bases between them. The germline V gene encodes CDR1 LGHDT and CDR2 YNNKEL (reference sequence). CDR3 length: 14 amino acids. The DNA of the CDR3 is TGTGCCAGCAGCCAAGCACCGGGGGCAGGTGAGCAGTACTTC. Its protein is CASSQAPGAGEQYF.

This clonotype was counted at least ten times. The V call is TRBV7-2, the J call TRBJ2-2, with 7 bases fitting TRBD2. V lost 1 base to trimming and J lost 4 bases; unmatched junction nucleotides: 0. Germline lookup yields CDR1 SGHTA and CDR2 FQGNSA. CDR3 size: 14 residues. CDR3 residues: CASSLGTSTGELFF. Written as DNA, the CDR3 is TGTGCCAGCAGCTTAGGGACTAGCACCGGGGAGCTGTTTTTT.

The CDR3 nucleotides are TGCGCCAGCAGCCAAGCTTGGGCGGGCACTGAAGCTTTCTTT. This codes for CASSQAWAGTEAFF. This chain connects TRBV4-3 to TRBJ1-1; D not certain. Germline values: CDR1 LGHNA, CDR2 YSLEER. There are 14 residues in the CDR3. Between the trimmed V and J ends, which lost 1 base and 4 bases, there was a span of 10 bases.

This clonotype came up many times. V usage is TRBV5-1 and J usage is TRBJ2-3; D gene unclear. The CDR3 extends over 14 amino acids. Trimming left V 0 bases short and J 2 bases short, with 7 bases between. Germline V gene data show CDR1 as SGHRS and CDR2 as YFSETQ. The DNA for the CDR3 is TGCGCCAGCAGCTTGGTAGACCCCACAGATACGCAGTATTTT. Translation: CASSLVDPTDTQYF.

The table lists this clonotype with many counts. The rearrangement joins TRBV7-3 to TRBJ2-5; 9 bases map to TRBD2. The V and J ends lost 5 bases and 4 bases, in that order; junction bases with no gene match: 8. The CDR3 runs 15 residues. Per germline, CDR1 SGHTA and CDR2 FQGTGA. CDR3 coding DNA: TGTGCCAGCAGCCCTTTAGCGGGGGCCCTAGAGACCCAGTACTTC. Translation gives CASSPLAGALETQYF.

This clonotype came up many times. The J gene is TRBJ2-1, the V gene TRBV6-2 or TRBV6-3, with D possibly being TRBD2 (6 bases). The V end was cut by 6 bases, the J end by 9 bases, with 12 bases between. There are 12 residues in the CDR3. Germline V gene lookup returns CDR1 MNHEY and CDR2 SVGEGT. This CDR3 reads CASREDYFEQFF. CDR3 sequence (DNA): TGTGCCAGCAGGGAGGACTATTTTGAGCAGTTCTTC.

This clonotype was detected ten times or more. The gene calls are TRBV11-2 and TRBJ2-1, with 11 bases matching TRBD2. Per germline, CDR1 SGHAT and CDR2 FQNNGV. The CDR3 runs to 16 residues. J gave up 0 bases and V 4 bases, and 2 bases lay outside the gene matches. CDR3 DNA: TGTGCCAGCAGCTCCGGACTAGCGGGCTCCTACAATGAGCAGTTCTTC. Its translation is CASSSGLAGSYNEQFF.

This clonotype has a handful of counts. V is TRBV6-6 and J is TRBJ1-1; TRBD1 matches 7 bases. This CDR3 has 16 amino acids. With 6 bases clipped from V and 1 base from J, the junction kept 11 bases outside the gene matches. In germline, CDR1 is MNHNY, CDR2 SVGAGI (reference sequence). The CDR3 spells CASRLQGGAGNTEAFF. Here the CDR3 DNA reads TGTGCCAGCAGGCTCCAGGGGGGAGCAGGGAACACTGAAGCTTTCTTT.

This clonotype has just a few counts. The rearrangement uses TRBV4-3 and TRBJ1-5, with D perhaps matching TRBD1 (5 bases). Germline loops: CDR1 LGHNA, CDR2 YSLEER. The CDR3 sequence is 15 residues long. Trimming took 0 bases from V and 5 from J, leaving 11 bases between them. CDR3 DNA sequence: TGCGCCAGCAGCCAAGATCGACAGCGGGATCAGCCCCAGCATTTT. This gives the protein CASSQDRQRDQPQHF.

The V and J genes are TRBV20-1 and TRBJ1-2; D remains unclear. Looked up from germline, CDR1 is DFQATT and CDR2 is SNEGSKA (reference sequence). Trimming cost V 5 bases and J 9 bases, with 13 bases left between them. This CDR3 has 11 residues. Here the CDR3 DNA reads TGCAGTGCTCTGACGGGGAGAAGCTACACCTTC. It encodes CSALTGRSYTF.

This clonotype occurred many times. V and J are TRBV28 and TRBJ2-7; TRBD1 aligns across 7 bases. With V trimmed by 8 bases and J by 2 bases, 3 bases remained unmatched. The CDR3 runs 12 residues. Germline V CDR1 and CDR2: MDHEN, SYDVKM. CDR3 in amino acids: CASVGQTYEQYF. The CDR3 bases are TGTGCCAGCGTGGGACAGACCTACGAGCAGTACTTC.

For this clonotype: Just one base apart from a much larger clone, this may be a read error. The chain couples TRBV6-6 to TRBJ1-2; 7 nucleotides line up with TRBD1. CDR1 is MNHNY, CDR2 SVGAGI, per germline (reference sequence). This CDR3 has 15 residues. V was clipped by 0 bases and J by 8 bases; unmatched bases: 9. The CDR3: CASSYSGQGVVGYTF. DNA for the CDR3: TGTGCCAGCAGTTACTCAGGTCAGGGGGTGGTCGGCTACACCTTC.

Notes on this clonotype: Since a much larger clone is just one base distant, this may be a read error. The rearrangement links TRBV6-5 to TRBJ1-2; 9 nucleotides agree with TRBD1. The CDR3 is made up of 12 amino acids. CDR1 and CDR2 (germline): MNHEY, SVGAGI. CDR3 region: CASKDRGHGYIF. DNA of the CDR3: TGTGCCAGCAAGGACAGGGGACATGGCTACATCTTC.

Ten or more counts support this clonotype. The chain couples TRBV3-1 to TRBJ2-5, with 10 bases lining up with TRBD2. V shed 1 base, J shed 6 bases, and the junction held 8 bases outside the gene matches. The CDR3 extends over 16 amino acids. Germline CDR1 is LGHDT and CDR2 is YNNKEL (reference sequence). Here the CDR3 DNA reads TGTGCCAGCAGCCAAGGGGGTAGCGGGGGGTTGAAGACCCAGTACTTC. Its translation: CASSQGGSGGLKTQYF.

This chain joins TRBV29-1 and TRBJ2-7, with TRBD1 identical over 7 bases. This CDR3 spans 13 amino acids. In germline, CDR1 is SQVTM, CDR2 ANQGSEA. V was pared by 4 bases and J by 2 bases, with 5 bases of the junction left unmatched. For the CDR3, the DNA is TGCAGCGTTGCGAAGGGACAGCCCTACGAGCAGTACTTC. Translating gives CSVAKGQPYEQYF.

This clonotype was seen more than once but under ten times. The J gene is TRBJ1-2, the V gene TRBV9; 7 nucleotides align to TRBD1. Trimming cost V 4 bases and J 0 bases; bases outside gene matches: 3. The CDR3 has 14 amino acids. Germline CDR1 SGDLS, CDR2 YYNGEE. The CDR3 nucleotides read TGTGCCAGCAGCTCGGGACAGTCTAACTATGGCTACACCTTC. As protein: CASSSGQSNYGYTF.

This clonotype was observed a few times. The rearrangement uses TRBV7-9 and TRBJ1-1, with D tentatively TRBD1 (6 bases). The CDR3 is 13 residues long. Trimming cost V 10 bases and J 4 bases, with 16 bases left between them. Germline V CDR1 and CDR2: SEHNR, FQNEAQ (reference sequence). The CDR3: CAIPLKGGTEAFF. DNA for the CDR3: TGTGCCATCCCTCTGAAGGGGGGCACTGAAGCTTTCTTT. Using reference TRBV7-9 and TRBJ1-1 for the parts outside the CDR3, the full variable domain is DTGVSQNPRHKITKRGQNVTFRCDPISEHNRLYWYRQTLGQGPEFLTYFQNEAQLEKSRLLSDRFSAERPKGSFSTLEIQRTEQGDSAMYLCAIPLKGGTEAFFGQGTRLTVV.

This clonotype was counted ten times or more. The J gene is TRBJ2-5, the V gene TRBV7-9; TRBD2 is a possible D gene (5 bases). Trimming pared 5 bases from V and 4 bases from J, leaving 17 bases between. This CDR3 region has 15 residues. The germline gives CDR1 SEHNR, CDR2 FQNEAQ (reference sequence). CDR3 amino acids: CASSRLGSRRETQYF. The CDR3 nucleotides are TGTGCCAGCAGCCGTTTGGGGAGCAGAAGAGAGACCCAGTACTTC.

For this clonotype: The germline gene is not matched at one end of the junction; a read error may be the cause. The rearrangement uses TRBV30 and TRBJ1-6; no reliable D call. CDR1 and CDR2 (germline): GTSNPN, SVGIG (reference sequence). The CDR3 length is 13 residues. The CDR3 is CAWSVRSPFPRHF. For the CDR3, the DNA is TGTGCCTGGAGTGTACGGTCTCCATTCCCCCGCCACTTT.

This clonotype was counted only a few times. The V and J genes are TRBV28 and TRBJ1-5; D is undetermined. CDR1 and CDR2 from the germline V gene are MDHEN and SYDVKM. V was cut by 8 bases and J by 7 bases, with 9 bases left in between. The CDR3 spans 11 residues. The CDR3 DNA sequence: TGTGCCAGCGGCTGGAGGCAGCCCCAGCATTTT. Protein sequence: CASGWRQPQHF.

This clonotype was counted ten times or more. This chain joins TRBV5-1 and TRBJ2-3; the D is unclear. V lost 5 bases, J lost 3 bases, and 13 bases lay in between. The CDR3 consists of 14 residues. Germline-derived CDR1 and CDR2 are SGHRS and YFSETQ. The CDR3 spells CASSIGVRTDTQYF. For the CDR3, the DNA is TGCGCCAGCAGTATTGGGGTGAGAACAGATACGCAGTATTTT.

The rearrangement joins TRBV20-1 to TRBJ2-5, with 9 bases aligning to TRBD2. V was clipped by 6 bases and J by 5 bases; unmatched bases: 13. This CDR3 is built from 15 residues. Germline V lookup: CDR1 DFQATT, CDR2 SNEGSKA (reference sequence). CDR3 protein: CSATPGLASSETQYF. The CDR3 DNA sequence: TGCAGTGCGACACCGGGACTAGCTTCATCTGAGACCCAGTACTTC.

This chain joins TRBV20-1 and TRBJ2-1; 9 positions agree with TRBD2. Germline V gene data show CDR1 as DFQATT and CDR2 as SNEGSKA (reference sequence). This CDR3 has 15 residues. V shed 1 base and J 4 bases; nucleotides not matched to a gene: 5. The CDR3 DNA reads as TGCAGTGCTAGAGTAGCGGGGGAGGCATACAATGAGCAGTTCTTC. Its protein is CSARVAGEAYNEQFF.

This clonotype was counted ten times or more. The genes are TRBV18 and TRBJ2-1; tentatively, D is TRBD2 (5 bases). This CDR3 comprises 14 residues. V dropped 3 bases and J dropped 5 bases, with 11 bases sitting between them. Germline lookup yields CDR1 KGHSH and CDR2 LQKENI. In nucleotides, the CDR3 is TGTGCCAGCTCACCGCCTACTAGGGACAATGAGCAGTTCTTC. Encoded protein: CASSPPTRDNEQFF. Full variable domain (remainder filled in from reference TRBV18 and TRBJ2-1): NAGVMQNPRHLVRRRGQEARLRCSPMKGHSHVYWYRQLPEEGLKFMVYLQKENIIDESGMPKERFSAEFPKEGPSILRIQQVVRGDSAAYFCASSPPTRDNEQFFGPGTRLTVL.

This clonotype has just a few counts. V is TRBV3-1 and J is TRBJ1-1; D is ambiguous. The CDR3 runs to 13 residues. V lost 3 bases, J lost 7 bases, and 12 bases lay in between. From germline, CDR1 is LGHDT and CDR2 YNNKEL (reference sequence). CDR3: CASSQSTRGEAFF. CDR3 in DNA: TGTGCCAGCAGCCAGAGCACGAGAGGTGAAGCTTTCTTT.

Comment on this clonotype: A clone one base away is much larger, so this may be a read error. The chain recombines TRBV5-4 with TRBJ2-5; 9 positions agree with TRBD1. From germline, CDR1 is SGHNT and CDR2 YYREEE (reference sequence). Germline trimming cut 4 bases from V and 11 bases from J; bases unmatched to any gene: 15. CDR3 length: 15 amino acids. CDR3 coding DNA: TGTGCCAGCAGCGCAACCGGGACAGGGACCAATGAGCAGTACTTC. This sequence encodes CASSATGTGTNEQYF.

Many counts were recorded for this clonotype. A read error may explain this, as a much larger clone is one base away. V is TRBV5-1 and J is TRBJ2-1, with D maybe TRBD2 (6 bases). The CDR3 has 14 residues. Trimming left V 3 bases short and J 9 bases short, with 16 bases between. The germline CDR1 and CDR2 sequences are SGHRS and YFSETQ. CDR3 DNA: TGCGCCAGCAGCTGGGGGAGGTCGGGGACTGAGCAGTTCTTC. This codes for CASSWGRSGTEQFF.